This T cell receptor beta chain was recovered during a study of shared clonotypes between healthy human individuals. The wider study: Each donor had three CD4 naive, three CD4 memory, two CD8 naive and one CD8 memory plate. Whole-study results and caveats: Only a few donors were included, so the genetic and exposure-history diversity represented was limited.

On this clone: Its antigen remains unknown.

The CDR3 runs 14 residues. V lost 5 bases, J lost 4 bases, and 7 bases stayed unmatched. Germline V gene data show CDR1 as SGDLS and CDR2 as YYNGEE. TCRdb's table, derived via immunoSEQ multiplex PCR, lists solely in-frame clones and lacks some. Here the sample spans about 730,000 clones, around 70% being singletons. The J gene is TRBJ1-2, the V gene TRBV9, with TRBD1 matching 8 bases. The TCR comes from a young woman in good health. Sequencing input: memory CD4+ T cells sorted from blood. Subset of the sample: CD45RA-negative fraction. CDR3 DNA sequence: TGTGCCAGCAGGCTACAGGGGGGAAGCTATGGCTACACCTTC. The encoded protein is CASRLQGGSYGYTF.